Sequencing of this T cell receptor (beta chain) was carried out in a study of T cell repertoires in cytomegalovirus infection. Across the whole study: Evidence of both CMV infection and a matching HLA type came from public TCR beta signatures.

Study results and caveats: HLA-C-restricted TCR beta clonotypes specific for CMV led the ex vivo response.

This clonotype has ten or more counts. Its specificity is unknown. The V gene's germline CDR1 is SGHVS and CDR2 FQNEAQ. The V and J ends lost 6 bases and 9 bases respectively, with 12 bases between them. There are 12 residues in the CDR3. TCRdb recomputed calls from the reads with MiXCR, one row per CDR3 protein. Of 550,000 to 850,000 distinct CDR3 sequences in the sample, about 33% were seen once. The sequenced sample was cultured PBMCs, obtained from culture after CMV antigen stimulation. J is TRBJ2-1 and V is TRBV7-8; possibly TRBD1 or TRBD2 for D (5 bases each). The clonotype comes from a human donor in good health (CMV status not recorded). Some clones in this sample may be carry-over from other donors' samples. CDR3 sequence reads: CASSSWGFEQFF. In DNA, the CDR3 is TGTGCCAGCAGTTCCTGGGGGTTTGAGCAGTTCTTC.